This is a list of T cell receptor beta chains from one sample in a study of human T cells and chemical hapten exposure. TCRdb redid the calling of the RACE reads with MiXCR, one entry per CDR3 protein. The table has about 84,000 distinct CDR3 sequences, under 11% seen once; the top ten hold approximately 5%. This specimen consisted of whole blood, obtained in connection with sensitization to the hapten diphenylcyclopropenone (DPC). Receptors were obtained from a woman between 45 and 60 years old with alopecia areata. Some clones in this sample may be carry-over from other donors' samples. The CDR3 runs from the conserved cysteine through the conserved F or W. A D gene is named only where the DNA matches it firmly. For some rows the clone size is stated as once, few or many, or as a class when expanded; others skip it.

j_call d_call clone_size v_call cdr3_length cdr3_aa cdr3_nt
TRBJ1-1 TRBD1 many TRBV6-5 14 CASTRRTGATEAFF TGTGCCAGCACCCGAAGGACAGGGGCAACTGAAGCTTTCTTT
TRBJ1-1 - many TRBV7-2 15 CASSPDWGMNTEAFF TGTGCCAGCAGCCCTGATTGGGGCATGAACACTGAAGCTTTCTTT
TRBJ2-2 - - TRBV6-5 14 CASSYFPNTGELFF TGTGCCAGCAGTTACTTCCCAAACACCGGGGAGCTGTTTTTT
TRBJ2-1 - - TRBV20-1 15 CSARTPGLGLNEQFF TGCAGTGCTAGAACCCCGGGATTGGGGTTAAATGAGCAGTTCTTC
TRBJ1-6 TRBD1 - TRBV7-9 17 CASSARTGSSYNSPLHF TGTGCCAGCAGCGCAAGGACAGGGAGCTCCTATAATTCACCCCTCCACTTT
TRBJ2-3 TRBD2 few TRBV28 17 CASSPGTSGSWEDTQYF TGTGCCAGCAGTCCCGGGACTAGCGGGAGCTGGGAAGATACGCAGTATTTT
TRBJ2-7 - few TRBV4-2 15 CASSQDRAGHNEQYF TGTGCCAGCAGCCAAGATAGGGCGGGACACAACGAGCAGTACTTC
TRBJ2-1 TRBD2 few TRBV12-3/TRBV12-4 14 CATLAGAIHNEQFF TGTGCCACTTTAGCGGGAGCAATCCACAATGAGCAGTTCTTC
TRBJ2-7 TRBD1 - TRBV10-3 15 CAISSPGTATYEQYF TGTGCCATCAGCTCCCCGGGGACAGCGACGTACGAGCAGTACTTC
TRBJ2-1 TRBD2 many TRBV11-2 15 CASSFVAGGPGEQFF TGTGCCAGCAGCTTCGTGGCGGGAGGGCCCGGTGAGCAGTTCTTC
TRBJ2-2 - many TRBV29-1 12 CSVEKMVGELFF TGCAGCGTTGAAAAGATGGTCGGGGAGCTGTTTTTT
TRBJ2-1 TRBD2 many TRBV6-2/TRBV6-3 22 CASSYSINPGGRGLRFYNEQFF TGTGCCAGCAGTTACTCGATCAATCCTGGCGGGAGGGGCTTGAGGTTCTACAATGAGCAGTTCTTC
TRBJ1-2 - - TRBV10-3 14 CAISESGRTYGYTF TGTGCCATCAGTGAGTCGGGCAGGACCTATGGCTACACCTTC
TRBJ2-1 - few TRBV10-3 14 CAIRFGASYNEQFF TGTGCCATCAGGTTTGGGGCCTCCTACAATGAGCAGTTCTTC
TRBJ2-3 - many TRBV10-3 15 CAISESEQPAVTQYF TGTGCCATCAGTGAGTCCGAACAGCCTGCAGTTACGCAGTATTTT
TRBJ1-2 - few TRBV19 14 CASASREPLYGYTF TGTGCCAGTGCCTCCCGGGAACCGCTCTATGGCTACACCTTC
TRBJ2-7 TRBD1 many TRBV9 13 CASSVEDRGEQYF TGTGCCAGCAGCGTAGAGGACAGGGGAGAGCAGTACTTC
TRBJ2-5 - many TRBV6-6 16 CASSLNAARYGETQYF TGTGCCAGCAGTCTCAACGCGGCGCGGTACGGAGAGACCCAGTACTTC
TRBJ2-5 TRBD1 - TRBV25-1 16 CASSEKPAGGKGTQYF TGTGCCAGCAGTGAAAAACCGGCAGGGGGAAAGGGGACCCAGTACTTC
TRBJ2-7 - - TRBV12-3/TRBV12-4 12 CASRGPSYEQYF TGTGCCAGCAGGGGACCAAGCTACGAGCAGTACTTC
TRBJ1-4 - many TRBV4-3 15 CASSSFLATNEKLFF TGCGCCAGCAGCTCGTTCTTAGCAACTAATGAAAAACTGTTTTTT
TRBJ1-1 TRBD1 - TRBV18 17 CASSPSDRGQRNTEAFF TGTGCCAGCTCACCTTCGGACAGGGGGCAGAGGAACACTGAAGCTTTCTTT
TRBJ1-6 TRBD1 few TRBV11-2 13 CASSGGQSRPLHF TGTGCCAGCAGCGGGGGACAGTCGAGACCCCTCCACTTT
TRBJ1-2 - few TRBV21-1 12 CASSKSVYGYTF TGTGCCAGCAGCAAATCTGTTTATGGCTACACCTTC
TRBJ2-7 TRBD2 - TRBV6-6 18 CASSYRTETSGSLSEQYF TGTGCCAGCAGTTACCGCACCGAGACTAGCGGGAGCCTCTCCGAGCAGTACTTC
TRBJ2-2 TRBD2 few TRBV20-1 16 CSARILAESRTGELFF TGCAGTGCTAGAATACTAGCGGAAAGTCGCACCGGGGAGCTGTTTTTT
TRBJ2-1 TRBD1 few TRBV5-6 13 CASSVTGGNEQFF TGTGCCAGCAGCGTAACAGGGGGAAATGAGCAGTTCTTC
TRBJ2-5 - many TRBV30 12 CAGAFQQETQYF TGTGCCGGAGCCTTCCAGCAAGAGACCCAGTACTTC
TRBJ1-2 - few TRBV30 13 CAWSPKYVLHLAF TGTGCCTGGAGTCCGAAATACGTCCTCCACTTAGCCTTC